This T cell receptor beta chain is from a study of cytomegalovirus exposure and HLA in healthy donors. Broader study findings: Later analysis associated a missense DCLRE1C variant with TCR beta V- and J-gene trimming. DRB1 showed the most TCR associations and HLA-C the fewest in a later analysis, as rates varied by HLA locus.

CDR3 length: 16 amino acids. CDR1 is WSHSY and CDR2 is SAAADI in the germline V gene. As to this clone: Its specificity is unknown.

PCR amplification relied on 60 Vbeta primers (plus 13 Jbeta primers). Here immunoSEQ multiplex PCR was the method, and the copy in TCRdb shows in-frame clones only, minus some. The repertoire holds about 98,000 clones, with around 73% as singletons. This clonotype was sampled from a female donor in good health and CMV-seronegative. The sequenced sample was PBMCs. The chain is built from TRBV10-2 and TRBJ2-5, with a weak D call TRBD1 (6 bases). The assigned J gene may be wrong: the sequence end matches TRBJ2-7 better. DNA for the CDR3: TGCGCCAGCAGTGACCAGGGGACAATCCACCCCTACGAGCAGTACTTC. Amino acid sequence: CASSDQGTIHPYEQYF.